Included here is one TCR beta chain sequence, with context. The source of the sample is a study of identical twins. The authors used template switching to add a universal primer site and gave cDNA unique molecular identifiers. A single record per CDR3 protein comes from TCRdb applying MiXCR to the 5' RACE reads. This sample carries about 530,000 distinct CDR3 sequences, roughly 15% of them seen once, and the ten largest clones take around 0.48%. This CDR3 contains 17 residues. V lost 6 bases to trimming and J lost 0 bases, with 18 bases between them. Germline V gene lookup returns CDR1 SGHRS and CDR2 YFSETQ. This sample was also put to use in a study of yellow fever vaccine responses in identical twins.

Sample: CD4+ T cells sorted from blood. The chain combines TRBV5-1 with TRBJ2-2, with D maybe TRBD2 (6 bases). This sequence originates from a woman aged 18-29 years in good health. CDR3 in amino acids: CASILGPSATNTGELFF. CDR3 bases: TGCGCCAGCATCCTTGGCCCTAGCGCCACGAACACCGGGGAGCTGTTTTTT.